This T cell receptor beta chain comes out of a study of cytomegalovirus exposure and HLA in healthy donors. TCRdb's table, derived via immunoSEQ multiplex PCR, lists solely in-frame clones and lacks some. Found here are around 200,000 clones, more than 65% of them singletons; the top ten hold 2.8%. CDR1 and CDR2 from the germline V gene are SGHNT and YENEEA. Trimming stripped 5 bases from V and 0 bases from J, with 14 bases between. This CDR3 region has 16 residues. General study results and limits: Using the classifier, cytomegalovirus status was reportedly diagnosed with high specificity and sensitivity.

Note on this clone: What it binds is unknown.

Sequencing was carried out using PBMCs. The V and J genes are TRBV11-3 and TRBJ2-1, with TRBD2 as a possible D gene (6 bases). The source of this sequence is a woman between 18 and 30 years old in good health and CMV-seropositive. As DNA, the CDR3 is TGTGCCAGCAGCCCGACCGGGGGAAGCTCCTACAATGAGCAGTTCTTC. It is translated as CASSPTGGSSYNEQFF.